Below are 25 T cell receptor beta chains sequenced from a single sample in a study of cytomegalovirus exposure and HLA in healthy donors. The PCR used 60 Vbeta and 13 Jbeta primers. Method: immunoSEQ multiplex PCR; TCRdb's copy keeps in-frame clones and lacks some. The sample has 53,000 or so clones. Sample: PBMCs. The receptors derive from a male donor in good health and CMV-seropositive.

J is TRBJ1-6 and V is TRBV5-4, with TRBD1 matching 9 bases. The V gene end was trimmed by 10 bases and the J gene end by 7 bases; junction bases not matched to a gene: 9. Per germline, CDR1 SGHNT and CDR2 YYREEE (reference sequence). The CDR3 loop spans 14 amino acids. DNA for the CDR3: TGTGCCGTACCGGGACAGGGCGAGAATTCACCCCTCCACTTT. It yields the protein CAVPGQGENSPLHF.

The genes are TRBV19 and TRBJ2-4; D is possibly TRBD1 (6 bases). CDR3 length: 15 amino acids. Germline V gene lookup returns CDR1 LNHDA and CDR2 SQIVND (reference sequence). Deletions cut 5 bases from V and 1 base from J, with 12 bases between. The CDR3 loop is CASSSTGMAKNIQYF. Here the CDR3 DNA reads TGTGCCAGTAGTTCGACAGGCATGGCCAAAAACATTCAGTACTTC.

The chain carries TRBV18 and TRBJ2-6, with D perhaps TRBD1 (6 bases). The V and J ends lost 1 base and 1 base respectively, with 14 bases between them. Looked up from germline, CDR1 is KGHSH and CDR2 is LQKENI. This CDR3 has 18 residues. DNA of the CDR3: TGTGCCAGCTCACCACGGGACATTTTGATGTCTGGGGCCAACGTCCTGACTTTC. It translates to CASSPRDILMSGANVLTF.

The chain carries TRBV7-9 and TRBJ2-7; D may be TRBD1 (5 bases). Trimming shortened V by 1 base and J by 8 bases, and 18 bases separated the two germline ends. The CDR3 sequence is 15 residues long. Germline assignment: CDR1 SEHNR and CDR2 FQNEAQ (reference sequence). The CDR3: CASSLVAGKTPKQYF. The CDR3 bases are TGTGCCAGCAGCTTAGTGGCAGGGAAGACACCCAAGCAGTACTTC.

The rearrangement joins TRBV7-2 to TRBJ2-1, with 8 bases aligning to TRBD2. The CDR3 has 17 amino acids. Germline CDR1 SGHTA, CDR2 FQGNSA. Unmatched junction bases numbered 7, after V lost 1 base and J lost 2 bases. The CDR3 DNA follows: TGTGCCAGCAGCTTAGTCGGGGGGGCGCCCCCCTACAATGAGCAGTTCTTC. Its translation is CASSLVGGAPPYNEQFF.

The rearrangement links TRBV10-3 to TRBJ2-1; D possibly corresponds to TRBD2 (7 bases). Per germline, CDR1 ENHRY and CDR2 SYGVKD. The CDR3 covers 15 residues. The V gene lost 5 bases and the J gene lost 8 bases, with 19 bases spanning the gap. The CDR3 loop reads CAISMGRGGTDEQFF. In nucleotides, the CDR3 is TGTGCCATCAGTATGGGTAGGGGGGGGACGGATGAGCAGTTCTTC.

This chain links TRBV7-2 with TRBJ2-1; possibly TRBD1 for D (6 bases). The CDR3 contains 15 residues. V lost 4 bases and J 8 bases, leaving 18 bases between the germline ends. The germline V gene has CDR1 SGHTA and CDR2 FQGNSA. The CDR3 DNA reads TGTGCCAGCAGCTCCAGACCCAGGGGAGTCGATGAGCAGTTCTTC. Translating gives CASSSRPRGVDEQFF.

The chain links TRBV6-7 to TRBJ2-7; D is unclear. TRBV6-7 is recorded as an ORF, its role being uncertain. The CDR3 is made up of 14 amino acids. V was clipped by 2 bases and J by 6 bases, with 14 bases between them. CDR3 in DNA: TGTGCCAGCAGTTACGATGCCCCAGGTCCCGAGCAGTACTTC. This gives the protein CASSYDAPGPEQYF.

The rearrangement uses TRBV5-4 and TRBJ2-3; D call uncertain. V lost 2 bases, J lost 1 base, and 8 bases lay in between. Germline V gene lookup returns CDR1 SGHNT and CDR2 YYREEE (reference sequence). CDR3 length equals 14 residues. This CDR3 reads CASSFGGGTDTQYF. CDR3 in DNA: TGTGCCAGCAGCTTTGGCGGAGGCACAGATACGCAGTATTTT.

The chain carries TRBV2 and TRBJ1-1; the D is unclear. The CDR3 has 14 amino acids. Per germline, CDR1 SNHLY and CDR2 FYNNEI. V lost 4 bases and J lost 1, with 10 bases in between. The CDR3 here is CASSGTIGNTEAFF. CDR3 DNA: TGTGCCAGCAGTGGCACCATCGGGAACACTGAAGCTTTCTTT. The entire variable domain, with the rest obtained from reference TRBV2 and TRBJ1-1, is as follows: EPEVTQTPSHQVTQMGQEVILRCVPISNHLYFYWYRQILGQKVEFLVSFYNNEISEKSEIFDDQFSVERPDGSNFTLKIRSTKLEDSAMYFCASSGTIGNTEAFFGQGTRLTVV.

This chain uses TRBV19 with TRBJ2-5; 11 nucleotides line up with TRBD2. Germline CDR1 reads LNHDA; CDR2 reads SQIVND (reference sequence). CDR3 length: 16 residues. J was trimmed by 5 bases and V by 1 base; bases with no gene match: 6. The CDR3, as DNA: TGTGCCAGTAGTATAGGAACTAGCGGGGGCCGGGAGACCCAGTACTTC. Translation gives CASSIGTSGGRETQYF.

The gene calls are TRBV6-1 and TRBJ2-3; a possible D gene is TRBD2 (7 bases). V lost 3 bases to trimming and J lost 2 bases, with 15 bases between them. CDR1 MNHNS and CDR2 SASEGT come from the germline V gene. This CDR3 has 16 amino acids. The CDR3 spells CASSDMAGAYTDTQYF. The CDR3, as DNA: TGTGCCAGCAGTGATATGGCGGGGGCATACACAGATACGCAGTATTTT.

The J gene is TRBJ2-5, the V gene TRBV7-3; D may be TRBD1 (7 bases). Trimming cost V 4 bases and J 5 bases, with 8 bases left between them. The germline CDR1 and CDR2 sequences are SGHTA and FQGTGA. This CDR3 contains 12 residues. CDR3 loop: CASSSGGETQYF. The CDR3 nucleotides read TGTGCCAGCAGCTCAGGGGGGGAGACCCAGTACTTC.

This chain uses TRBV18 with TRBJ1-4, with D possibly TRBD1 on 5 matching bases. From germline, CDR1 is KGHSH and CDR2 LQKENI. The V and J ends lost 0 bases and 6 bases respectively, with 11 bases between them. The CDR3 runs to 15 residues. The CDR3 sequence: CASSPPVGHDEKLFF. CDR3 DNA: TGTGCCAGCTCACCACCGGTGGGGCACGATGAAAAACTGTTTTTT.

This chain connects TRBV12-2 to TRBJ2-1; the tabulated D call, TRBD2, remains unverified against the DNA. TRBV12-2 is reported as a pseudogene. The CDR3 totals 15 residues. The CDR3 protein is CASPTIEGHKDEQFF. Written as DNA, the CDR3 is TGTGCAAGTCCGACGATTGAGGGCCACAAGGATGAGCAGTTCTTC.

The rearrangement uses TRBV5-5 and TRBJ2-2; TRBD2 aligns across 8 bases. Trimming removed 3 bases from V and 2 bases from J; junction bases left unmatched: 3. Germline V lookup: CDR1 SGHKS, CDR2 YYEKEE (reference sequence). The CDR3 totals 15 residues. For the CDR3, the DNA is TGTGCCAGCAGCTCCGCGGGGGGAAACACCGGGGAGCTGTTTTTT. Translation gives CASSSAGGNTGELFF.

CDR3: CASSIMPGLIQETQYF. The DNA of the CDR3 is TGTGCCAGCAGCATTATGCCGGGACTTATACAAGAGACCCAGTACTTC. The chain uses TRBV7-2 and TRBJ2-5, with a possible D match to TRBD2 (6 bases). This CDR3 is built from 16 residues. CDR1 and CDR2 (germline): SGHTA, FQGNSA. Trimming removed 5 bases from V and 2 bases from J, with 18 bases in between.

The rearrangement links TRBV2 to TRBJ1-2; TRBD1 matches at 8 bases. The CDR3 covers 15 residues. Germline V gives CDR1 SNHLY, CDR2 FYNNEI. The junction had 10 bases not matched to a gene; V was cut back by 8 bases and J by 2 bases. The CDR3 nucleotides are TGTGCCAGCCTTCCTTTGACAGGGGCGAACTATGGCTACACCTTC. It translates to CASLPLTGANYGYTF.

The chain carries TRBV5-1 and TRBJ1-4; D call uncertain. Germline CDR1 reads SGHRS; CDR2 reads YFSETQ. The CDR3 runs 13 residues. The V gene lost 0 bases and the J gene lost 13 bases, with 13 bases spanning the gap. Here the CDR3 DNA reads TGCGCCAGCAGCTTGGCCGTGGCCGGCGGACTGTTTTTT. Amino acids: CASSLAVAGGLFF. The entire variable domain, with the rest obtained from reference TRBV5-1 and TRBJ1-4, is as follows: KAGVTQTPRYLIKTRGQQVTLSCSPISGHRSVSWYQQTPGQGLQFLFEYFSETQRNKGNFPGRFSGRQFSNSRSEMNVSTLELGDSALYLCASSLAVAGGLFFGSGTQLSVL.

The rearrangement uses TRBV19 and TRBJ2-7; 7 bases are a match to TRBD1. CDR1 is LNHDA and CDR2 is SQIVND in the germline V gene (reference sequence). The CDR3 sequence is 15 residues long. V trimming: 5 bases; J trimming: 2 bases; junction bases outside the gene matches: 9. The DNA of the CDR3 is TGTGCCAGTAGTTCCGCAACAGGGGCCCCCTACGAGCAGTACTTC. Translated, it gives CASSSATGAPYEQYF.

This rearrangement joins TRBV6-1 to TRBJ1-4; 7 positions match TRBD1. Per the germline V gene, CDR1 is MNHNS and CDR2 is SASEGT. J was trimmed by 5 bases and V by 4 bases; bases with no gene match: 4. The CDR3 is 14 residues long. The CDR3 DNA sequence: TGTGCCAGCAGTGGGGGACAGCTAAATGAAAAACTGTTTTTT. Translated, it gives CASSGGQLNEKLFF.

V usage is TRBV30 and J usage is TRBJ1-1; perhaps TRBD1 as D (5 bases). V lost 5 bases and J 1 base, leaving 14 bases between the germline ends. The CDR3 totals 14 residues. Germline assignment: CDR1 GTSNPN and CDR2 SVGIG (reference sequence). CDR3 residues: CAWGPGGTNTEAFF. The DNA of the CDR3 is TGTGCCTGGGGGCCCGGGGGGACGAACACTGAAGCTTTCTTT.

The chain combines TRBV27 with TRBJ2-7, with a weak D call TRBD2 (5 bases). V lost 7 bases and J 3 bases, leaving 19 bases between the germline ends. CDR1 and CDR2 (germline): MNHEY, SMNVEV (reference sequence). This CDR3 is built from 15 residues. The CDR3: CASNKRPGLIYEQYF. CDR3 coding DNA: TGTGCCAGCAATAAAAGGCCGGGATTGATCTACGAGCAGTACTTC.

J is TRBJ2-7 and V is TRBV27, with TRBD2 identical over 11 bases. V shed 6 bases, J shed 2 bases, and the junction held 6 bases outside the gene matches. The CDR3 has 15 amino acids. Germline V lookup: CDR1 MNHEY, CDR2 SMNVEV (reference sequence). The CDR3 region has the DNA TGTGCCAGCAGGATTAGCGGGGGGGCAGCCTACGAGCAGTACTTC. Translating gives CASRISGGAAYEQYF.

This rearrangement joins TRBV19 to TRBJ2-7; perhaps TRBD1 as D (6 bases). Germline CDR1 and CDR2: LNHDA and SQIVND (reference sequence). V was shortened by 1 base and J by 2 bases, with 12 bases between the two germline ends. This CDR3 spans 15 amino acids. For the CDR3, the DNA is TGTGCCAGTAGTATAGGACAGGAAAGGCCCTACGAGCAGTACTTC. Translated, it gives CASSIGQERPYEQYF. Complete variable domain (other parts from reference TRBV19 and TRBJ2-7): DGGITQSPKYLFRKEGQNVTLSCEQNLNHDAMYWYRQDPGQGLRLIYYSQIVNDFQKGDIAEGYSVSREKKESFPLTVTSAQKNPTAFYLCASSIGQERPYEQYFGPGTRLTVT.